In this sample, the clone carrying this TCR beta chain is medium-sized. Its target is not known. These data belong to a study of EBV T-cell therapy then PD-1 blockade in nasopharyngeal carcinoma. This table comes from immunoSEQ multiplex PCR, and its TCRdb copy is limited to in-frame clones, with some not included. The sample lists 15,000 to 20,000 clones, over 70% occurring once. Treatment here: AdE1-LMPpoly-expanded autologous EBV-specific T-cell therapy followed by anti-PD-1 nivolumab. This CDR3 is 12 amino acids long. CDR1 is MNHEY and CDR2 is SVGAGI in the germline V gene. V shed 5 bases and J shed 12 bases, with 14 bases lying between them.

The rearrangement links TRBV6-5 to TRBJ1-5, with D possibly being TRBD1 (6 bases). The TCR originated in a man between 40 and 49 years old with nasopharyngeal carcinoma. Sample: CD8+ T cells from blood, taken at day 0 from a patient whose treatment included autologous EBV-specific T cells and nivolumab. The CDR3 here is CASSIVGGIQHF. The CDR3, as DNA: TGTGCCAGCAGTATCGTAGGGGGTATCCAGCATTTT.